A single sample gave rise to the 21 T cell receptor beta chains below, sequenced in a study of T-cell reconstitution after alpha-beta-depleted transplantation in children. A TCRbeta library incorporating unique molecular identifiers was prepared. Via MiXCR, TCRdb re-called the PCR reads, giving one row per CDR3 protein. The data hold around 960,000 distinct CDR3 sequences, with under 30% observed a single time. Sequencing was performed on PBMCs, mostly from graft donor cells, taken 360 days after TCRalphabeta/CD19-depleted stem cell transplant. The receptors were gathered from a boy younger than two who had a stem cell transplant for SCID, so the T cells may come from the graft donor.

V usage is TRBV2 and J usage is TRBJ1-1; D gene ambiguous. Trimming cost V 6 bases and J 9 bases, with 14 bases left between them. The CDR3 has 12 amino acids. The germline gives CDR1 SNHLY, CDR2 FYNNEI. DNA for the CDR3: TGTGCCAGCAGGGTCTTCGCTCCCCAAGCTTTCTTT. It specifies CASRVFAPQAFF.

This rearrangement joins TRBV29-1 to TRBJ2-1; D unclear. With 8 bases removed from V and 6 bases from J, the gap between germline ends came to 11 bases. Germline CDR1 reads SQVTM; CDR2 reads ANQGSEA. This CDR3 comprises 11 residues. CDR3 DNA sequence: TGCAGCATTATGTCGGGCAATGAGCAGTTCTTC. Translated: CSIMSGNEQFF.

The CDR3 region has the DNA TGTGCCAGCAGTTTTCATTCTAGCGGGGGCCGACGAGAGACCCAGTACTTC. Its protein product is CASSFHSSGGRRETQYF. V gene TRBV12-3 or TRBV12-4 combines with J gene TRBJ2-5, with 10 bases aligning to TRBD2. V lost 3 bases and J lost 4; bases outside the gene matches: 11. The CDR3 is 17 amino acids.

V usage is TRBV7-8 and J usage is TRBJ2-5; weak D call: TRBD1 (5 bases). Germline lookup yields CDR1 SGHVS and CDR2 FQNEAQ. Trimming left V 4 bases short and J 6 bases short, with 21 bases between. This CDR3 is built from 16 residues. CDR3 DNA sequence: TGTGCCAGCAGCTCGACCACCTCTGCAGGGTGGAAGACCCAGTACTTC. It yields the protein CASSSTTSAGWKTQYF.

This clonotype occurred once. V and J are TRBV7-2 and TRBJ2-2; D call uncertain. Germline lookup yields CDR1 SGHTA and CDR2 FQGNSA. The CDR3 has 16 amino acids. Trimming pared 1 base from V and 1 base from J, leaving 10 bases between. The CDR3 is CASSLVPAENTGELFF. The CDR3 region has the DNA TGTGCCAGCAGCTTAGTACCGGCAGAGAACACCGGGGAGCTGTTTTTT. The full variable domain, in which reference TRBV7-2 and TRBJ2-2 provide the parts outside the CDR3, is GAGVSQSPSNKVTEKGKDVELRCDPISGHTALYWYRQSLGQGLEFLIYFQGNSAPDKSGLPSDRFSAERTGGSVSTLTIQRTQQEDSAVYLCASSLVPAENTGELFFGEGSRLTVL.

This clonotype was seen just once. V is TRBV20-1 and J is TRBJ2-1; D not certain. The CDR3 runs to 15 residues. Germline V CDR1 and CDR2: DFQATT, SNEGSKA (reference sequence). The V gene lost 0 bases and the J gene lost 4 bases, with 13 bases spanning the gap. The CDR3 DNA sequence: TGCAGTGCTAGAGACGGCAGAAACCTATACAATGAGCAGTTCTTC. Its protein is CSARDGRNLYNEQFF.

The J gene is TRBJ2-7, the V gene TRBV5-1; weak D call: TRBD2 (6 bases). Germline CDR1 is SGHRS and CDR2 is YFSETQ. The V and J ends lost 4 bases and 3 bases respectively, with 20 bases between them. The CDR3 length is 16 residues. The CDR3 DNA is TGCGCCAGCAGCACAACCTGGGGCGGGGCAAGCTACGAGCAGTACTTC. It translates to CASSTTWGGASYEQYF.

This clonotype was detected only a few times. This chain joins TRBV29-1 and TRBJ2-7, with 12 bases matching TRBD2. Germline V gene data show CDR1 as SQVTM and CDR2 as ANQGSEA. With 0 bases clipped from V and 5 bases from J, the junction kept 5 bases outside the gene matches. This CDR3 is built from 15 residues. The CDR3 loop is CSVEEGLAGAHEQYF. The CDR3 DNA reads TGCAGCGTTGAAGAGGGACTAGCGGGCGCCCACGAGCAGTACTTC.

This chain joins TRBV2 and TRBJ2-6; D unresolved. Trimming shortened V by 4 bases and J by 0 bases, and 19 bases separated the two germline ends. Per germline, CDR1 SNHLY and CDR2 FYNNEI. The CDR3 is 19 amino acids. CDR3 region: CASSGLRLAKLSGANVLTF. The CDR3, as DNA: TGTGCCAGCAGTGGCCTAAGACTGGCCAAGCTCTCTGGGGCCAACGTCCTGACTTTC.

The chain combines TRBV27 with TRBJ2-5; 13 positions agree with TRBD2. The length of the CDR3 is 17 residues. Germline CDR1 and CDR2: MNHEY and SMNVEV (reference sequence). Trimming took 5 bases from V and 3 from J; bases not matched to a gene: 9. DNA for the CDR3: TGTGCCAGCAGTCCGTGGACTAGCGGGGGAGGTAAAGAGACCCAGTACTTC. This translates into CASSPWTSGGGKETQYF.

This clonotype appeared a few times. The V gene is TRBV2, the J gene TRBJ2-2; D could derive from TRBD1 or TRBD2 (5 bases each). CDR3 length: 15 residues. V lost 2 bases, J lost 4 bases, and 11 bases lay in between. Germline CDR1 reads SNHLY; CDR2 reads FYNNEI. This CDR3 is CASSETGGITGELFF. In nucleotides, the CDR3 is TGTGCCAGCAGTGAAACTGGGGGTATCACCGGGGAGCTGTTTTTT.

This clonotype was seen more than once but under ten times. This chain links TRBV5-1 with TRBJ1-4, with 7 bases aligning to TRBD1. Germline trimming cut 0 bases from V and 7 bases from J; bases unmatched to any gene: 9. The CDR3 contains 16 residues. The germline V gene encodes CDR1 SGHRS and CDR2 YFSETQ. CDR3 DNA sequence: TGCGCCAGCAGCTTGGGGATTGACAGGGTTGGTGAAAAACTGTTTTTT. Its translation is CASSLGIDRVGEKLFF.

This clonotype has a handful of counts. The rearrangement joins TRBV19 to TRBJ2-1; D might be TRBD2 (6 bases). CDR3 size: 18 residues. CDR1 is LNHDA and CDR2 is SQIVND in the germline V gene (reference sequence). Between the trimmed V and J ends, which lost 3 bases and 6 bases, there was a span of 24 bases. The CDR3 sequence: CASSIGPLAWELGNEQFF. As DNA, the CDR3 is TGTGCCAGTAGTATCGGGCCACTAGCTTGGGAACTGGGCAATGAGCAGTTCTTC.

This clonotype was observed a handful of times. The chain couples TRBV11-1 to TRBJ2-1, with unresolved D. The germline gives CDR1 SGHAT, CDR2 FQDESV (reference sequence). Trimming removed 4 bases at V and 5 bases at J, with 15 bases between. CDR3 length: 15 residues. The CDR3 is CASSSRSDAHNEQFF. Written as DNA, the CDR3 is TGTGCCAGCAGCTCCCGTTCGGACGCCCACAATGAGCAGTTCTTC.

The CDR3 DNA reads TGCAGCGTCACGGGACAGGGAGGTGAAAAACTGTTTTTT. It is translated as CSVTGQGGEKLFF. The chain links TRBV29-1 to TRBJ1-4; 9 bases fit TRBD1. CDR1 and CDR2 (germline): SQVTM, ANQGSEA. The J segment lost 7 bases and the V segment lost 6 bases, leaving 6 bases of the junction unmatched. The CDR3 is made up of 13 amino acids.

The table lists this clonotype with a few counts. The chain couples TRBV12-3 or TRBV12-4 to TRBJ2-3; TRBD2 matches at 9 bases. Unmatched junction bases numbered 15, after V lost 5 bases and J lost 6 bases. The CDR3 sequence is 17 residues long. CDR3 DNA sequence: TGTGCCAGCAGTCCCCCCCCACCCAGCGGGGGGTGGGATACGCAGTATTTT. It specifies CASSPPPPSGGWDTQYF.

This clonotype was seen a handful of times. J is TRBJ2-7 and V is TRBV28, with a weak D call TRBD1 (6 bases). This CDR3 contains 14 residues. Trimming cost V 4 bases and J 3 bases, with 13 bases left between them. The germline CDR1 and CDR2 sequences are MDHEN and SYDVKM. CDR3 sequence (DNA): TGTGCCAGCAGTTCAGGGGACACCTTCTACGAGCAGTACTTC. Translated, it gives CASSSGDTFYEQYF.

This clonotype showed up just a few times. The gene calls are TRBV20-1 and TRBJ2-7, with D maybe TRBD2 (6 bases). CDR3 length: 13 amino acids. Germline V gene lookup returns CDR1 DFQATT and CDR2 SNEGSKA (reference sequence). Trimming removed 3 bases from V and 7 bases from J, with 16 bases in between. CDR3 sequence: CSARRTTPPEQYF. The CDR3 DNA sequence: TGCAGTGCTAGGCGGACTACTCCCCCGGAGCAGTACTTC.

As DNA, the CDR3 is TGCAGTGCTGAACCGGGACTAGCGGACCAAGAGACCCAGTACTTC. It encodes CSAEPGLADQETQYF. This sequence joins TRBV20-1 and TRBJ2-5, with 11 bases that match TRBD2. The V segment lost 5 bases and the J segment 0 bases; nucleotides outside the gene matches: 5. Germline V CDR1 and CDR2: DFQATT, SNEGSKA (reference sequence). The CDR3 contains 15 residues.

V is TRBV27 and J is TRBJ2-7, with TRBD2 as a possible D gene (6 bases). Germline-derived CDR1 and CDR2 are MNHEY and SMNVEV (reference sequence). The CDR3 loop spans 13 amino acids. Trimming removed 7 bases from V and 2 bases from J, with 12 bases in between. CDR3 in amino acids: CASMDGGTYEQYF. In DNA form, the CDR3 reads TGTGCCAGCATGGACGGGGGAACCTACGAGCAGTACTTC.

CDR3 sequence: CSARSTFNEQFF. In nucleotides, the CDR3 is TGCAGTGCTAGAAGTACTTTTAATGAGCAGTTCTTC. This chain uses TRBV20-1 with TRBJ2-1; no definite D call. CDR1 and CDR2 from the germline V gene are DFQATT and SNEGSKA (reference sequence). This CDR3 contains 12 residues. V lost 2 bases and J lost 7, with 9 bases in between.